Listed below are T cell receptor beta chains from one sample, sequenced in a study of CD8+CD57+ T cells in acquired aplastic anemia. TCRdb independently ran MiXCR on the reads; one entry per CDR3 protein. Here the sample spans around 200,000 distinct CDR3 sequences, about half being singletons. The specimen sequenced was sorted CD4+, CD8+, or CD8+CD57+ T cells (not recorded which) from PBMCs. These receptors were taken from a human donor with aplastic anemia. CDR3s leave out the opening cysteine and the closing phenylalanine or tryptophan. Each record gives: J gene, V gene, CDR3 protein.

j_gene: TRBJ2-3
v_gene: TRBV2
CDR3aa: ASSEIRSGGRRTDTQY

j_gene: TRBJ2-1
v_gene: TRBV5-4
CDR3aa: ASGLQGIDNEQF

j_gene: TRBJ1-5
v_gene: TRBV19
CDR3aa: ASSLARGGNQPQH

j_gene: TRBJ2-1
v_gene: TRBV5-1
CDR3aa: ASSVRLGGDEQF

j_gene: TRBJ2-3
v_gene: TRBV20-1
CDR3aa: SARRGDWYADTQY

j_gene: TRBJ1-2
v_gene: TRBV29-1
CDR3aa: SVERAGTPGGYT

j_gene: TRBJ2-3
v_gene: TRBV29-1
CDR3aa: SVDLAGLDTQY

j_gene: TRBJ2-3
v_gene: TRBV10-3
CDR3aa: AISVPDRGFDTQY

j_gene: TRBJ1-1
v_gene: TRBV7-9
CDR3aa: ASSLYRVGDTEAF

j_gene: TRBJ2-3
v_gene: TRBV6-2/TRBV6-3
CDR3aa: ASSYFRGRTDTQY

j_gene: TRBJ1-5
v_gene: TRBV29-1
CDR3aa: SSWTGFFDQPQH

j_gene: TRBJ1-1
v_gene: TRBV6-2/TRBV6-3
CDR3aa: ASRFSTNTEAF

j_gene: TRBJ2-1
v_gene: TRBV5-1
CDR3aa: ASSPTGAYNEQF

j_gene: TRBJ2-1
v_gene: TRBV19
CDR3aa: ASSETPVTYNEQF

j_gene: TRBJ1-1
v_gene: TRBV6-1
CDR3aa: ASSTGQDREAF

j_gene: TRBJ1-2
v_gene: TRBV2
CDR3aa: ASSEATGNYGYT

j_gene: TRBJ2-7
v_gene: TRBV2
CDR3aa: ASSSLGGLYEQY

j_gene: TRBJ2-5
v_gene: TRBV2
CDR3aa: ASTFLSGPQETQY

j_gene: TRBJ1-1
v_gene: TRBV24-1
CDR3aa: ASSRNTEAF

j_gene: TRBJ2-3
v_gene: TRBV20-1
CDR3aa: SARGNMGTSVTDTQY

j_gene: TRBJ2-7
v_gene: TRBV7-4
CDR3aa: ASSTGQGETYEQY

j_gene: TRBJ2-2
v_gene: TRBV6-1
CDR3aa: ASRPGTRPNTGELF

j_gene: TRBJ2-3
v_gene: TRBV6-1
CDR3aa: ASRRSDSTDTQY

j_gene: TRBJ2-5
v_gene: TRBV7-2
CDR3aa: ASSPVRRETQY

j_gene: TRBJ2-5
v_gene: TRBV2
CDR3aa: ASSDGAKETQY

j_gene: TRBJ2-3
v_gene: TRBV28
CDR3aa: ASSLRSDTQY

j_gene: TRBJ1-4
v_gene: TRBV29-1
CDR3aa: SVRDSPNEKLF

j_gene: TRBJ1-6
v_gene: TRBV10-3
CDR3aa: ASSEMLAFAYSPLH

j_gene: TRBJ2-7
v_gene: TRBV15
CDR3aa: ATSSTTGDEQY

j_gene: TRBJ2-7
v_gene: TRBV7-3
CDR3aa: ASSDRLQY

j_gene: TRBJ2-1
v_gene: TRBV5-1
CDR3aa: ASSSSPGRVLSYNEQF

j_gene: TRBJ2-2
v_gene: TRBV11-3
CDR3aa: ASSPGQNTGELF

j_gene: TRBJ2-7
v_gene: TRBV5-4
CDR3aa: ASSLDWDSEQY

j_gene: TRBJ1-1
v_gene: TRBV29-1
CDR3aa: SVEEGARTEAF

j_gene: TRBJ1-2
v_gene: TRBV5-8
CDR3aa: ASSSSMGAGNGYT

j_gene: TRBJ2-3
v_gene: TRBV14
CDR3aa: ASSQWEIATDTQY

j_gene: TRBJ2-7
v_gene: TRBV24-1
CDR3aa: ATGGPGGEQY

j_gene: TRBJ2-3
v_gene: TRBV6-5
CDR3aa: ASSYSPGQGTDTQY

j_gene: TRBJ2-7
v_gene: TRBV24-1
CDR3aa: ATSDQTRPSYEQY

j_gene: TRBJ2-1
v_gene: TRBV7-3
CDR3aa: ASSLIGTSGSGSYNEQF

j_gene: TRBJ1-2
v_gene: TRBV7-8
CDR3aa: ASSSWGAGGNGYT

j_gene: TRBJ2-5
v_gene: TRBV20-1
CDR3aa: SAAGGFQETQY

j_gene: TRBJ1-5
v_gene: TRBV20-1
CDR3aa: SARLGNGNQPQH

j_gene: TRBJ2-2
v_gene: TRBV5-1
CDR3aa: ASSLDAATGELF

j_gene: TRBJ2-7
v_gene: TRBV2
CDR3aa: ASRNQGTYEQY

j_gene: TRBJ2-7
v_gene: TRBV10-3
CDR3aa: AISDTGGSSEEQY

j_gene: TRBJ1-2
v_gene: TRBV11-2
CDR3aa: ASSSSYGHT

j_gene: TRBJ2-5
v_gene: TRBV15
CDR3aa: ATSRDTTGAGETQY

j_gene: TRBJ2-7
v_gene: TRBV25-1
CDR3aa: ASSEYRVRGSANYEQY

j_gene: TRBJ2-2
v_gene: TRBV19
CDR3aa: ASSIDSRGQAVTGELF

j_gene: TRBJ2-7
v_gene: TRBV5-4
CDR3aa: ASSPDGAYEQY

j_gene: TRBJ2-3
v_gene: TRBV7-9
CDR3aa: ASRRGTTDTQY

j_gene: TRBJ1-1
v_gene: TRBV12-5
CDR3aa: ASGFPEAEAF

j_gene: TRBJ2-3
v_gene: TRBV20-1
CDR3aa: SARGTGSTSDTQY